The 20 T cell receptor beta chains in this list originate from one sample, sequenced in a study of T cell changes during pregnancy in multiple sclerosis. The assay was immunoSEQ multiplex PCR, and TCRdb's table has in-frame clones only and misses some. The table lists over 55,000 clones, around 93% of them singletons. The source material was peripheral blood, sampled after pregnancy. These receptors came from a female donor with multiple sclerosis, enrolled in a pregnancy study.

CDR3 in amino acids: CASSLVAGNTEAFF. DNA of the CDR3: TGCGCCAGCAGCTTGGTAGCGGGGAACACTGAAGCTTTCTTT. The chain links TRBV5-1 to TRBJ1-1; D is undetermined. This CDR3 contains 14 residues. Germline loops: CDR1 SGHRS, CDR2 YFSETQ. V was pared by 0 bases and J by 1 base, with 7 bases between.

The chain combines TRBV19 with TRBJ2-7; 9 bases fit TRBD1. Unmatched junction bases numbered 5, after V lost 2 bases and J lost 0 bases. This CDR3 contains 16 residues. Germline loops: CDR1 LNHDA, CDR2 SQIVND (reference sequence). The CDR3 protein is CASSISGTGSSYEQYF. The CDR3 DNA reads TGTGCCAGTAGTATATCCGGGACAGGGAGCTCCTACGAGCAGTACTTC.

The CDR3 region is CASTDDRGVTQPQHF. CDR3 nucleotides: TGTGCCAGTACTGATGACAGGGGCGTTACGCAGCCCCAGCATTTT. The genes are TRBV19 and TRBJ1-5; 8 nucleotides agree with TRBD1. V dropped 7 bases and J dropped 7; count of bases not matched to a gene: 12. There are 15 residues in the CDR3. Germline CDR1 is LNHDA and CDR2 is SQIVND (reference sequence).

CDR3 in amino acids: CASSPGLTYEQYF. The CDR3 DNA sequence: TGTGCCAGTAGCCCGGGACTAACCTACGAGCAGTACTTC. This chain connects TRBV19 to TRBJ2-7; 7 nucleotides align to TRBD2. The CDR3 runs to 13 residues. Per germline, CDR1 LNHDA and CDR2 SQIVND (reference sequence). The trim removed 6 bases at V and 2 bases at J, leaving 4 bases unmatched. The full variable domain, with the rest looked up from reference TRBV19 and TRBJ2-7, is DGGITQSPKYLFRKEGQNVTLSCEQNLNHDAMYWYRQDPGQGLRLIYYSQIVNDFQKGDIAEGYSVSREKKESFPLTVTSAQKNPTAFYLCASSPGLTYEQYFGPGTRLTVT.

This chain links TRBV21-1 with TRBJ1-1. TRBV21-1 is a pseudogene segment. The CDR3 extends over 10 amino acids. Here the CDR3 DNA reads TGTGCCAGCGAGGGTACTGAAGCTTTCTTT. As protein: CASEGTEAFF.

The gene calls are TRBV29-1 and TRBJ1-2; possible D gene TRBD1, 6 bases. The CDR3 covers 13 residues. CDR1 is SQVTM, CDR2 ANQGSEA, per germline. Trimming shortened V by 2 bases and J by 4 bases, and 11 bases separated the two germline ends. This CDR3 reads CSVEPQGTYGYTF. CDR3 nucleotide sequence: TGCAGCGTTGAACCACAGGGTACCTATGGCTACACCTTC.

V is TRBV9 and J is TRBJ2-7; 7 nucleotides align to TRBD2. This CDR3 has 15 amino acids. V lost 0 bases, J lost 5 bases, and 8 bases stayed unmatched. Germline V lookup: CDR1 SGDLS, CDR2 YYNGEE. CDR3: CASSVGGGEGHEQYF. The CDR3 coding sequence is TGTGCCAGCAGCGTAGGGGGCGGGGAGGGGCACGAGCAGTACTTC.

V is TRBV18 and J is TRBJ2-5, with 11 bases fitting TRBD1. CDR3 length: 15 residues. V lost 3 bases, J lost 7 bases, and 7 bases stayed unmatched. Germline lookup yields CDR1 KGHSH and CDR2 LQKENI. The CDR3 nucleotides are TGTGCCAGCTCACCCAGAGGGACAGGGGGATCGACCCAGTACTTC. This codes for CASSPRGTGGSTQYF.

V usage is TRBV29-1 and J usage is TRBJ2-3; possible D gene TRBD2, 6 bases. In germline, CDR1 is SQVTM, CDR2 ANQGSEA. Trimming stripped 2 bases from V and 0 bases from J, with 12 bases between. This CDR3 region has 15 residues. The CDR3 sequence is CSVERGGVSTDTQYF. CDR3 bases: TGCAGCGTTGAAAGGGGCGGGGTGAGCACAGATACGCAGTATTTT.

The V gene is TRBV7-9, the J gene TRBJ2-3, with 11 positions matching TRBD2. The germline V gene has CDR1 SEHNR and CDR2 FQNEAQ (reference sequence). The ends lost 3 bases at V and 1 base at J; junction bases unmatched: 6. The CDR3 runs 17 residues. As DNA, the CDR3 is TGTGCCAGCAGCTTTGGCCTAGCGGGAGGAGGCACAGATACGCAGTATTTT. Its protein product is CASSFGLAGGGTDTQYF.

The chain couples TRBV4-3 to TRBJ2-4; 8 positions match TRBD2. Germline CDR1 is LGHNA and CDR2 is YSLEER. V gave up 1 base and J gave up 5 bases; unmatched junction bases: 7. The CDR3 sequence is 16 residues long. The CDR3 DNA is TGCGCCAGCAGCCAAGCTTCCAGCGGGAGTGAAAACATTCAGTACTTC. It yields the protein CASSQASSGSENIQYF.

This clone showed up just once. One end of the junction fails to match germline, which may point to a read error. The chain couples TRBV7-7 to TRBJ2-7, with a possible D match to TRBD1 (6 bases). Germline V gene sequence: CDR1 SSHAT, CDR2 FNYEAQ (reference sequence). The CDR3 totals 15 residues. CDR3 nucleotide sequence: TGTGCTAGCAGCTTAGCGATGGACAGTTCCTACGAGCAGTACTTC. Its translation is CASSLAMDSSYEQYF.

This chain connects TRBV15 to TRBJ1-4; the D is unclear. CDR3 size: 13 residues. Deletions cut 0 bases from V and 4 bases from J, with 3 bases between. Germline CDR1 is LNHNV and CDR2 is YYDKDF (reference sequence). CDR3 amino acids: CATSRDFNEKLFF. The CDR3 DNA follows: TGTGCCACCAGCAGAGACTTTAATGAAAAACTGTTTTTT.

This chain joins TRBV7-6 and TRBJ1-2; the D is unclear. Germline V gene sequence: CDR1 SGHVS, CDR2 FNYEAQ. Trimming removed 0 bases from V and 4 bases from J, with 12 bases in between. The CDR3 sequence is 15 residues long. In nucleotides, the CDR3 is TGTGCCAGCAGCTTAGCGTCTTCAGCGCCCTATGGCTACACCTTC. Translated: CASSLASSAPYGYTF.

This chain joins TRBV4-1 and TRBJ2-1; TRBD2 matches 7 bases. Germline-derived CDR1 and CDR2 are MGHRA and YSYEKL. The CDR3 sequence is 16 residues long. Unmatched junction bases numbered 13, after V lost 4 bases and J lost 7 bases. CDR3 nucleotides: TGCGCCAGCAGCCTCAAGGGGACTAATCTGCCAAATGAGCAGTTCTTC. Translating it yields CASSLKGTNLPNEQFF.

This rearrangement joins TRBV7-6 to TRBJ2-1; 12 nucleotides match TRBD2. This CDR3 spans 15 amino acids. The V gene end was trimmed by 1 base and the J gene end by 5 bases; junction bases not matched to a gene: 0. Germline loops: CDR1 SGHVS, CDR2 FNYEAQ. The CDR3 sequence: CASSLGLAGDNEQFF. The CDR3 DNA reads TGTGCCAGCAGCTTAGGACTAGCGGGGGACAATGAGCAGTTCTTC.

The chain joins TRBV11-3 to TRBJ2-1; 9 bases map to TRBD2. Trimming took 4 bases from V and 4 from J; bases not matched to a gene: 8. This CDR3 contains 16 residues. The germline gives CDR1 SGHNT, CDR2 YENEEA. CDR3 loop: CASSSDLLAGYNEQFF. The CDR3 region has the DNA TGTGCCAGCAGCTCGGATTTACTAGCGGGTTACAATGAGCAGTTCTTC.

The chain combines TRBV7-8 with TRBJ2-5; D perhaps matches TRBD2 (6 bases). Between the trimmed V and J ends, which lost 1 base and 5 bases, there was a span of 20 bases. This CDR3 has 17 amino acids. Per the germline V gene, CDR1 is SGHVS and CDR2 is FQNEAQ. CDR3 nucleotide sequence: TGTGCCAGCAGCTTAGAAATACGAGGAGGGAATAGGGAGACCCAGTACTTC. Translation gives CASSLEIRGGNRETQYF.

J is TRBJ1-1 and V is TRBV6-5; TRBD1 agrees at 8 bases. V lost 6 bases, J lost 0 bases, and 6 bases stayed unmatched. Germline CDR1 reads MNHEY; CDR2 reads SVGAGI. This CDR3 spans 15 amino acids. CDR3 in DNA: TGTGCCAGCAGCCCTGACAGGGGAATGAACACTGAAGCTTTCTTT. Protein sequence: CASSPDRGMNTEAFF.

The V and J genes are TRBV28 and TRBJ2-7; 12 nucleotides align to TRBD1. Germline V CDR1 and CDR2: MDHEN, SYDVKM. This CDR3 comprises 14 residues. The junction had 3 bases not matched to a gene; V was cut back by 4 bases and J by 5 bases. The CDR3 coding sequence is TGTGCCAGCAGTTCCGGGACAGGGGGCAACGAGCAGTACTTC. It translates to CASSSGTGGNEQYF.